This T cell receptor beta chain is from a study of blood T cells in healthy people across ages. Study-wide results and limits: Considered underestimates were the diversity estimates obtained from one million T cells. Both naive CD4+ cell counts and diversity were greater in long-lived donors than in aged donors. A roughly linear age-dependent decrease characterized TCR beta diversity per million T cells.

Remarks on this clonotype: Its specificity is unknown.

The use of a sample-barcoded 5' primer and a J-beta primer mix characterized a second PCR of roughly 6 to 11 cycles. Each CDR3 protein gets one entry after TCRdb re-called the 5' RACE reads with MiXCR. Here the sample spans approximately 600,000 distinct CDR3 sequences, roughly three fifths being singletons. Germline V gene lookup returns CDR1 MNHEY and CDR2 SMNVEV (reference sequence). Trimming removed 7 bases from V and 1 base from J, with 14 bases in between. The CDR3 is 15 amino acids. Those donating, healthy Caucasian individuals from Russia, were aged about 6 to 90. This rearrangement joins TRBV27 to TRBJ2-1; a possible D gene is TRBD2 (6 bases). Sequencing was done on a sample of blood. This TCR was recovered from a man between 60 and 75 years old in good health. CDR3 nucleotide sequence: TGTGCCAGCAACCAGCCGGGACTGTCCTACAATGAGCAGTTCTTC. It translates to CASNQPGLSYNEQFF.